This TCR beta chain was retrieved from a study of T cells after yellow fever vaccination. Study-wide context: In the case of low-cell-number fractions, SMART-Seq v4 Ultra Low Input was used for preparation.

5'RACE template switching added a universal primer site and UMIs to TCR cDNA. Each CDR3 protein is one row after TCRdb ran MiXCR on the 5' RACE reads. The table lists a few hundred thousand distinct CDR3 sequences, roughly 8.6% of them singletons, with roughly a sixth in the top ten. This material consisted of PBMCs, taken roughly 46 days after the first yellow fever vaccination. This receptor was obtained from a man younger than 35 who received the YFV17D yellow fever vaccine.

CDR3 DNA sequence: TGTGCCAGCAGTTTACTTTTGGGGGCGGGTAATGAGCAGTTCTTC. It yields the protein CASSLLLGAGNEQFF. The chain carries TRBV27 and TRBJ2-1, with D maybe TRBD1 (6 bases). This CDR3 is built from 15 residues. CDR1 is MNHEY, CDR2 SMNVEV, per germline (reference sequence). Trimming cost V 2 bases and J 7 bases, with 15 bases left between them.